The T cell receptor beta chain under discussion was sequenced for a study of blood T cell repertoires in COVID-19 (TCRdb year 2020). At the level of the whole study: The collaborator samples originated in the United States, Italy and Spain and spanned the acute and convalescent phases of COVID-19. The samples were drawn from the first 160 participants of the ongoing ImmuneRACE study and from over a thousand subjects provided by 6 global collaborators. The prospective study material was composed of cDNA or gDNA derived from T cells, B-cell-depleted T cells, or PBMCs. Nearly every sample came with metadata listing a de-identified subject ID, COVID-19 status, age in years and sex. The repertoires were released in a freely available public database meant as a resource for research on the immune response to SARS-CoV-2. The dataset comprised deeply sampled blood TCRbeta repertoires from subjects exposed to, actively infected with, or recovered from COVID-19. Where available, HLA class I and class II types were taken from metadata supplied by the sample provider and were not determined by assay-based typing.

Whole blood was collected in K2EDTA tubes by collaborating institutions according to the institutions' own protocols. For TCRbeta analysis, collaborators shipped samples in one of three forms: frozen whole blood, isolated PBMCs, or DNA extracted from either of those sample types. TCRbeta CDR3 regions were amplified from genomic DNA by means of the immunoSEQ Assay, a bias-controlled multiplex PCR. The original methods were these. Nucleated cell counts per sample were estimated from amplification of reference gene primers within the assay. To quantify the absolute abundance of each unique TCRbeta CDR3 rearrangement, sequence reads were collapsed and filtered. For each sample, productive Simpson clonality was calculated by taking the square root of Simpson's diversity index across productive rearrangements. Here the immuneACCESS table is served through TCRdb, limited to in-frame sequences with V and J called. Missing clones are a known gap in these copies; in checked studies unresolved V genes cover under half, and the rest lacks a known reason. For V, J and clone size, that table is used; D and trimming come from the DNA. The sample records about 120,000 clones, about four fifths of which are singletons. The ten largest clones represent around 4.5% of the sample.

A note on this clone: The antigen it binds to is not known. The record has no base qualities; no much larger clone is one base away.

V drops 0 bases and J drops 4 bases, leaving 6 bases in between. CDR1 LGHNA and CDR2 YNFKEQ are derived from the germline V gene. The CDR3 starts with the cysteine, ends with the phenylalanine, and has 13 residues. The retained sequence is limited to the CDR3, 39 bases, with the frame set at the first base. General findings and caveats noted by the study authors: The amount of clinical and demographic metadata varied by source and participant and was provided uncurated.

This chain joins TRBV4-2 to TRBJ2-5; the D gene identity is not certain. Sequenced material: peripheral blood. This clonotype was obtained from a woman between 65 and 79 years old with acute or convalescent COVID-19. The encoded CDR3 is CASSQDSRETQYF. The DNA reads as follows: TGTGCCAGCAGCCAAGATAGTCGAGAGACCCAGTACTTC.